This T cell receptor beta chain was recovered during a study of cytomegalovirus exposure and HLA in healthy donors. There are 13 residues in the CDR3. From germline, CDR1 is MDHEN and CDR2 SYDVKM. Trimming cost V 3 bases and J 3 bases, with 9 bases left between them. To note about this clone: Antigen specificity is unknown.

Study conclusions and caveats: Presence/absence analyses took donor sequencing depth as roughly uniform.

Both 60 Vbeta primers and 13 Jbeta primers went into the PCR. Method: immunoSEQ multiplex PCR; TCRdb's copy keeps in-frame clones and lacks some. Among about 130,000 clones listed, more than 70% were seen once. Sequencing used PBMCs. This rearrangement joins TRBV28 to TRBJ2-7, with D maybe TRBD2 (6 bases). This TCR was recovered from a human donor in good health. The CDR3 coding sequence is TGTGCCAGCAGTTTGCGGGGAGACTACGAGCAGTACTTC. Protein: CASSLRGDYEQYF.